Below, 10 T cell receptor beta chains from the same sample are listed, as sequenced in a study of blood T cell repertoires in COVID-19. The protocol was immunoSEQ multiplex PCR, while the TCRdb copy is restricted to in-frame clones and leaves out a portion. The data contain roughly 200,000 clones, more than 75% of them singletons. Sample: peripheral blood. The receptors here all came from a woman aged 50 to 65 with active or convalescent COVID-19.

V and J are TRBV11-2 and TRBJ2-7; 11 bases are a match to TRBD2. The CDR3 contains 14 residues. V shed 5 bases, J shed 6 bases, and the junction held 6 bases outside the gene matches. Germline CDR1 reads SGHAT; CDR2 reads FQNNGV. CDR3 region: CASSLSGTSGEQYF. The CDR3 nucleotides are TGTGCCAGCAGCCTCTCCGGGACTAGCGGCGAGCAGTACTTC. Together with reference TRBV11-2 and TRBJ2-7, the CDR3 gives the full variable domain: EAGVAQSPRYKIIEKRQSVAFWCNPISGHATLYWYQQILGQGPKLLIQFQNNGVVDDSQLPKDRFSAERLKGVDSTLKIQPAKLEDSAVYLCASSLSGTSGEQYFGPGTRLTVT.

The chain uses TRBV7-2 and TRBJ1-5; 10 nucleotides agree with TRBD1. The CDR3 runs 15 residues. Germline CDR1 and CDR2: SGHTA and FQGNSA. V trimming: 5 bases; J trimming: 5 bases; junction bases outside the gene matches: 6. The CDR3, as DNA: TGTGCCAGCAGCCAAAGGACAGGGGGGGATCAGCCCCAGCATTTT. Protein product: CASSQRTGGDQPQHF. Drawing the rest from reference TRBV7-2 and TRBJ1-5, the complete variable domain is GAGVSQSPSNKVTEKGKDVELRCDPISGHTALYWYRQSLGQGLEFLIYFQGNSAPDKSGLPSDRFSAERTGGSVSTLTIQRTQQEDSAVYLCASSQRTGGDQPQHFGDGTRLSIL.

CDR3 nucleotides: TGTGCCAGCAGCTTAGGCGCTTATACAGGGATCCCAGATACGCAGTATTTT. This translates into CASSLGAYTGIPDTQYF. The chain couples TRBV7-9 to TRBJ2-3; D might be TRBD1 (6 bases). V lost 1 base and J 4 bases, leaving 18 bases between the germline ends. The germline gives CDR1 SEHNR, CDR2 FQNEAQ (reference sequence). The CDR3 extends over 17 amino acids.

CDR3 protein: CASTQTPGNTIYF. CDR3 coding DNA: TGCGCCAGCACCCAGACACCCGGAAACACCATATATTTT. The chain is built from TRBV5-1 and TRBJ1-3, with D unclear. The ends were cut back, 6 bases at V and 4 bases at J, with 11 bases in the middle. There are 13 residues in the CDR3. CDR1 and CDR2 (germline): SGHRS, YFSETQ. The complete variable domain, with remaining parts taken from reference TRBV5-1 and TRBJ1-3, reads KAGVTQTPRYLIKTRGQQVTLSCSPISGHRSVSWYQQTPGQGLQFLFEYFSETQRNKGNFPGRFSGRQFSNSRSEMNVSTLELGDSALYLCASTQTPGNTIYFGEGSWLTVV.

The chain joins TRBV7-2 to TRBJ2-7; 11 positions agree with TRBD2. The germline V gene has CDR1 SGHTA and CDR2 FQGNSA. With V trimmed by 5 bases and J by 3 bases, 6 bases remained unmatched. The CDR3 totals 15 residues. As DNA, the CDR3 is TGTGCCAGCAGCCTGACTAGCGGGAATAACTACGAGCAGTACTTC. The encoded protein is CASSLTSGNNYEQYF. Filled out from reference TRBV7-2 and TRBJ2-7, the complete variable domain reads GAGVSQSPSNKVTEKGKDVELRCDPISGHTALYWYRQSLGQGLEFLIYFQGNSAPDKSGLPSDRFSAERTGGSVSTLTIQRTQQEDSAVYLCASSLTSGNNYEQYFGPGTRLTVT.

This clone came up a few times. The chain's CDR3 is CAWSMGQGKQPQHF. The CDR3 nucleotides are TGTGCCTGGAGTATGGGACAGGGGAAACAGCCCCAGCATTTT. The V and J genes are TRBV30 and TRBJ1-5; TRBD1 matches 10 bases. Germline V CDR1 and CDR2: GTSNPN, SVGIG (reference sequence). This CDR3 spans 14 amino acids. The V segment lost 2 bases and the J segment 7 bases; nucleotides outside the gene matches: 5.

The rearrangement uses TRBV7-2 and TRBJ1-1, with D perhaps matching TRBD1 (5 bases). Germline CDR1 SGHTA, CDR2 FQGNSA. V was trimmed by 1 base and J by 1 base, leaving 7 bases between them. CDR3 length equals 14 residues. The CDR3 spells CASSLGRGNTEAFF. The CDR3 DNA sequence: TGTGCCAGCAGCTTAGGTAGGGGGAACACTGAAGCTTTCTTT. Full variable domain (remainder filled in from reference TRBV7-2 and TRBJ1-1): GAGVSQSPSNKVTEKGKDVELRCDPISGHTALYWYRQSLGQGLEFLIYFQGNSAPDKSGLPSDRFSAERTGGSVSTLTIQRTQQEDSAVYLCASSLGRGNTEAFFGQGTRLTVV.

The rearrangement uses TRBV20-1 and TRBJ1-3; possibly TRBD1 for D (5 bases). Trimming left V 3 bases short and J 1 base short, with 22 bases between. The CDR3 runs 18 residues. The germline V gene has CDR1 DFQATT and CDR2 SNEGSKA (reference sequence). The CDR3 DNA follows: TGCAGTGCTAGTGGGGGGGTCTCATCCAGGACATCTGGAAACACCATATATTTT. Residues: CSASGGVSSRTSGNTIYF.

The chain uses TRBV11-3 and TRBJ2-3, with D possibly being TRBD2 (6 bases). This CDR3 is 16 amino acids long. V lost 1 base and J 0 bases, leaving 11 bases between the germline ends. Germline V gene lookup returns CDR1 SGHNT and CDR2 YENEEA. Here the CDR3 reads CASSLGGDGSTDTQYF. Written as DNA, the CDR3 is TGTGCCAGCAGCTTAGGGGGGGACGGGAGCACAGATACGCAGTATTTT.

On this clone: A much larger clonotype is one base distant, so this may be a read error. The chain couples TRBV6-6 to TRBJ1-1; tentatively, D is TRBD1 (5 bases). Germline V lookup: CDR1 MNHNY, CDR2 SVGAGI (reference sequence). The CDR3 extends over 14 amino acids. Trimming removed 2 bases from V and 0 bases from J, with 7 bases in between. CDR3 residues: CASSYGAMNTEAFF. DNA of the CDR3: TGTGCCAGCAGTTACGGGGCCATGAACACTGAAGCTTTCTTT.